This TCR beta chain was obtained from a study of CD4+ T cells in melanoma. The CDR3 loop spans 17 amino acids. V was pared by 1 base and J by 5 bases, with 20 bases between. Germline values: CDR1 MGHRA, CDR2 YSYEKL. Study outcomes and limitations: Neoantigen-specific CD4+ T cells in melanoma reportedly had diverse differentiation states.

Clones were sequenced by immunoSEQ multiplex PCR, and TCRdb holds only the in-frame ones, with some missing. The table shows about 20,000 clones, with roughly 73% occurring only once. Details on this clone: Its antigen remains unknown.

This clonotype originated in a human donor with melanoma. The V gene is TRBV4-1, the J gene TRBJ2-5; perhaps TRBD2 as D (5 bases). The CDR3 spells CASSQGPARGPEETQYF. The CDR3 nucleotides read TGCGCCAGCAGCCAAGGCCCAGCCAGAGGGCCCGAGGAGACCCAGTACTTC.